A selection of T cell receptor beta chains follows, all from one sample in a study of blood T cell repertoires in COVID-19. The assay was immunoSEQ multiplex PCR, and TCRdb's table has in-frame clones only and misses some. The sample records 70,000 or so clones, roughly 71% being singletons. Material: peripheral blood. These receptors were collected from a man aged 55 to 70 with COVID-19, enrolled during active disease. Both conserved end residues are part of each CDR3. The order of the fields is J gene, V gene, D gene, clone size, CDR3 DNA, CDR3 protein. The D gene is left open where the match is weak. For some rows the clone size is stated as once, few or many, or as a class when expanded; others skip it.

J: TRBJ2-7; V: TRBV2; D: TRBD1; size: few; DNA: TGTGCCAGCACCTACGAACAGGGGAGCGAGCAGTACTTC; CDR3: CASTYEQGSEQYF
J: TRBJ2-3; V: TRBV14; D: TRBD1; size: NA; DNA: TGTGCCAGCAGCTACAGACAGGGGGATACGCAGTATTTT; CDR3: CASSYRQGDTQYF
J: TRBJ2-3; V: TRBV28; D: TRBD2; size: NA; DNA: TGTGCCAGCAGTAGCGGGGGGGATGCAGATACGCAGTATTTT; CDR3: CASSSGGDADTQYF
J: TRBJ1-2; V: TRBV27; D: TRBD1; size: NA; DNA: TGTGCCAGCAGTTCTCTGACAGGGGGCACCTCTAACTATGGCTACACCTTC; CDR3: CASSSLTGGTSNYGYTF
J: TRBJ1-4; V: TRBV7-9; D: NA; size: NA; DNA: TGTGCCAGCTCGGGGGGAACTAATGAAAAACTGTTTTTT; CDR3: CASSGGTNEKLFF
J: TRBJ2-5; V: TRBV30; D: NA; size: once; DNA: TGTGCCTGGGACGGGACAGTCGTAGGCGGGAGGCCAAAGACCCAGTACTTC; CDR3: CAWDGTVVGGRPKTQYF
J: TRBJ2-6; V: TRBV30; D: NA; size: NA; DNA: TGTGCCTGGAGTGTCGGTGCAGCGGCTGGGGCCAACGTCCTGACTTTC; CDR3: CAWSVGAAAGANVLTF
J: TRBJ1-2; V: TRBV11-2; D: NA; size: NA; DNA: TGTGCCAGCAGCTTTACAGGGTTAGGTGGCTACACCTTC; CDR3: CASSFTGLGGYTF
J: TRBJ2-2; V: TRBV5-6; D: NA; size: NA; DNA: TGTGCCAGCAGCTTGCGTGGCGGGATCGGGGAGCTGTTTTTT; CDR3: CASSLRGGIGELFF
J: TRBJ1-1; V: TRBV11-2; D: NA; size: NA; DNA: TGTGCCAGCAGCTCGTACAGGGCCGAAGTATATTTCTTT; CDR3: CASSSYRAEVYFF
J: TRBJ1-6; V: TRBV5-6; D: NA; size: NA; DNA: TGTGCCAGCAGCTTGGACACAGGGCTCAATTCACCCCTCCACTTT; CDR3: CASSLDTGLNSPLHF
J: TRBJ2-3; V: TRBV19; D: TRBD1; size: NA; DNA: TGTGCCAGTTCCCAGGGGGTAAACACAGATACGCAGTATTTT; CDR3: CASSQGVNTDTQYF
J: TRBJ1-6; V: TRBV30; D: NA; size: few; DNA: TGTGCCTGGAGTTCCCAGGTAGATTCACCCCTCCACTTT; CDR3: CAWSSQVDSPLHF
J: TRBJ1-1; V: TRBV10-2; D: NA; size: NA; DNA: TGCGCCAGCAGTCGGGGCCCGGGGGACACTGAAGCTTTCTTT; CDR3: CASSRGPGDTEAFF
J: TRBJ2-7; V: TRBV7-2; D: NA; size: NA; DNA: TGTGCCAGCAGCCGGTTTGAAGGGGTCTACGAGCAGTACTTC; CDR3: CASSRFEGVYEQYF
J: TRBJ1-5; V: TRBV5-1; D: NA; size: once; DNA: TGCGCCAGCAGCTTGGGTGGGCGGGATCAGCCCCAGCATTTT; CDR3: CASSLGGRDQPQHF
J: TRBJ1-2; V: TRBV7-9; D: NA; size: many; DNA: TGTGCCAGCAGCTTAGGCGTCACTCCTTTACAGGGACCCTATGGCTACACCTTC; CDR3: CASSLGVTPLQGPYGYTF
J: TRBJ1-3; V: TRBV9; D: NA; size: NA; DNA: TGTGCCAGCAGCGTAAGCACGGGAAACACCATATATTTT; CDR3: CASSVSTGNTIYF
J: TRBJ1-2; V: TRBV30; D: NA; size: NA; DNA: TGTGCCTCCCCCGGGAAGATTCGTGGCTACACCTTC; CDR3: CASPGKIRGYTF
J: TRBJ1-2; V: TRBV2; D: NA; size: NA; DNA: TGTGCCAGCAGTGACAGCAACAGTGACTATGGCTACACCTTC; CDR3: CASSDSNSDYGYTF
J: TRBJ1-2; V: TRBV19; D: NA; size: few; DNA: TGTGCCAGTAGCACAGGGTCCGGCTACACCTTC; CDR3: CASSTGSGYTF
J: TRBJ1-1; V: TRBV10-3; D: NA; size: NA; DNA: TGTGCCATCAGTGAAGCAGGGGCAAACACTGAAGCTTTCTTT; CDR3: CAISEAGANTEAFF
J: TRBJ2-1; V: TRBV18; D: NA; size: NA; DNA: TGTGCCAGCTCGTTTTCCGGAGACAATGAGCAGTTCTTC; CDR3: CASSFSGDNEQFF
J: TRBJ1-2; V: TRBV29-1; D: TRBD1; size: NA; DNA: TGCAGCGTTGAAGAAGGACAGGGTAGCGGCTATGGCTACACCTTC; CDR3: CSVEEGQGSGYGYTF
J: TRBJ1-5; V: TRBV30; D: NA; size: once; DNA: TGTGCCTGGAGTGAAGACAGGTATCAGCCCCAGCATTTT; CDR3: CAWSEDRYQPQHF
J: TRBJ2-2; V: TRBV7-3; D: TRBD1; size: NA; DNA: TGTGCCAGCAGCTTCGACAGGGCCCCCGGGGAGCTGTTTTTT; CDR3: CASSFDRAPGELFF
J: TRBJ1-2; V: TRBV2; D: NA; size: few; DNA: TGTGCCAGCAGTCTTACTCGGGCAGGGGAAAACTATGGCTACACCTTC; CDR3: CASSLTRAGENYGYTF
J: TRBJ1-2; V: TRBV11-2; D: NA; size: NA; DNA: TGTGCCAGCAGCTTAGGGGGGCAGGGCATCGGCGGCTACACCTTC; CDR3: CASSLGGQGIGGYTF
J: TRBJ2-3; V: TRBV30; D: TRBD2; size: NA; DNA: TGTGCCTGGGGGGCCGCTAGCGGGAGCGGTACGCAGTATTTT; CDR3: CAWGAASGSGTQYF
J: TRBJ2-5; V: TRBV11-1; D: NA; size: NA; DNA: TGTGCCAGCAGCTTGGGGATTAGCGGAGAGACCCAGTACTTC; CDR3: CASSLGISGETQYF
J: TRBJ2-3; V: TRBV11-3; D: TRBD2; size: once; DNA: TGTGCCAGCAGTACTCGGACTAGCGGCACAGATACGCAGTATTTT; CDR3: CASSTRTSGTDTQYF
J: TRBJ1-3; V: TRBV7-6; D: NA; size: few; DNA: TGTGCCAGCAGCCTTGGACAGATCTCTGGAAACACCATATATTTT; CDR3: CASSLGQISGNTIYF
J: TRBJ2-7; V: TRBV5-1; D: NA; size: NA; DNA: TGCGCCAGCAAAAGACAGGAATGGGACGAGCAGTACTTC; CDR3: CASKRQEWDEQYF
J: TRBJ2-1; V: TRBV19; D: NA; size: few; DNA: TGTGCCAGTAGCCGGCAGGGCTTCCCCGGTGAGCAGTTCTTC; CDR3: CASSRQGFPGEQFF
J: TRBJ2-2; V: TRBV6-1; D: TRBD2; size: few; DNA: TGTGCCAGCAGTGGACTAGCGGGTTCTGTAGACACCGGGGAGCTGTTTTTT; CDR3: CASSGLAGSVDTGELFF
J: TRBJ1-5; V: TRBV19; D: NA; size: NA; DNA: TGTGCCAGTACTCAAGGCCGGGTAGGATATAGCAATCAGCCCCAGCATTTT; CDR3: CASTQGRVGYSNQPQHF
J: TRBJ2-3; V: TRBV6-6; D: TRBD2; size: NA; DNA: TGTGCCAGCAGTTGGACTAGCGGCACAGATACGCAGTATTTT; CDR3: CASSWTSGTDTQYF
J: TRBJ2-3; V: TRBV5-1; D: NA; size: once; DNA: TGCGCCAGCAGCTTGGACAGGGCAGATACGCAGTATTTT; CDR3: CASSLDRADTQYF
J: TRBJ2-7; V: TRBV5-1; D: NA; size: NA; DNA: TGCGCCAGCAGCTTGGATATTCGTCACAGGTACTTC; CDR3: CASSLDIRHRYF
J: TRBJ1-4; V: TRBV19; D: TRBD1; size: NA; DNA: TGTGCCAGTACAAAGGGACAGGTGGGAGAAAAACTGTTTTTT; CDR3: CASTKGQVGEKLFF
J: TRBJ1-5; V: TRBV6-5; D: NA; size: NA; DNA: TGTGCCAGTACCCCAGGGGGCAATCAGCCCCAGCATTTT; CDR3: CASTPGGNQPQHF
J: TRBJ2-3; V: TRBV6-5; D: TRBD1; size: NA; DNA: TGTGCCAGCAGCAAGGGACAGGGAGGAGATACGCAGTATTTT; CDR3: CASSKGQGGDTQYF
J: TRBJ2-4; V: TRBV13; D: TRBD1; size: NA; DNA: TGTGCCAGCAGCTTAGGGAGGACAGGGATGAACATTCAGTACTTC; CDR3: CASSLGRTGMNIQYF
J: TRBJ1-1; V: TRBV10-3; D: NA; size: NA; DNA: TGTGCCAGCGCAGGGGTGGACACTGAAGCTTTCTTT; CDR3: CASAGVDTEAFF
J: TRBJ1-4; V: TRBV5-1; D: TRBD1; size: NA; DNA: TGCGCCAGCAGCTTGGGTACAGGGGGTGAAAAACTGTTTTTT; CDR3: CASSLGTGGEKLFF
J: TRBJ2-7; V: TRBV11-2; D: TRBD2; size: NA; DNA: TGTGCCAGCAGCTTAGATTTTGGGACTACCCACATCCCCCTGTACGAGCAGTACTTC; CDR3: CASSLDFGTTHIPLYEQYF
J: TRBJ1-3; V: TRBV9; D: NA; size: NA; DNA: TGTGCCAGCAGCGTAACAGGGTCTGGAAACACCATATATTTT; CDR3: CASSVTGSGNTIYF
J: TRBJ2-3; V: TRBV5-1; D: NA; size: few; DNA: TGCGCCAGCAGCTTTAACGGGGAATTGTTGACAGATACGCAGTATTTT; CDR3: CASSFNGELLTDTQYF
J: TRBJ1-6; V: TRBV12-5; D: NA; size: NA; DNA: TGTGCTAGTGGTTTGGATGCAGGGGTTTCACCCCTCCACTTT; CDR3: CASGLDAGVSPLHF
J: TRBJ1-5; V: TRBV6-5; D: TRBD1; size: NA; DNA: TGTGCCAGCGGAGACAGGGGGCTAGGGAATCAGCCCCAGCATTTT; CDR3: CASGDRGLGNQPQHF
J: TRBJ1-2; V: TRBV5-6; D: NA; size: few; DNA: TGTGCCAGCAGCTTAGCTCGGGGGGAACTAAGCTACACCTTC; CDR3: CASSLARGELSYTF
J: TRBJ2-5; V: TRBV3-1/TRBV3-2; D: NA; size: NA; DNA: TGTGCCAGCAGCCCCGGGGGAGGAGAACTTCAAGAGACCCAGTACTTC; CDR3: CASSPGGGELQETQYF
J: TRBJ1-4; V: TRBV2; D: TRBD1; size: NA; DNA: TGTGCCAGCAAGCGACAGGGACTTGAAAAACTGTTTTTT; CDR3: CASKRQGLEKLFF
J: TRBJ2-7; V: TRBV5-6; D: NA; size: NA; DNA: TGTGCCAGCAGCCGAGGGGGTAACTACGAGCAGTACTTC; CDR3: CASSRGGNYEQYF
J: TRBJ2-1; V: TRBV28; D: NA; size: few; DNA: TGTGCCAGCAGCTCAGGACAGTTAGATGAGCAGTTCTTC; CDR3: CASSSGQLDEQFF
J: TRBJ2-1; V: TRBV9; D: NA; size: once; DNA: TGTGCCAGCACCCGTAGCGGCGGATCCTACAATGAGCAGTTCTTC; CDR3: CASTRSGGSYNEQFF
J: TRBJ1-3; V: TRBV18; D: NA; size: few; DNA: TGTGCCAGCTCACCAGGGAGGGAAAACACCATATATTTT; CDR3: CASSPGRENTIYF
J: TRBJ2-3; V: TRBV5-4; D: TRBD2; size: NA; DNA: TGTGCCAGCAGCCCTGGAGGCGAGCGGGGGGGCAGAGATACGCAGTATTTT; CDR3: CASSPGGERGGRDTQYF
J: TRBJ2-7; V: TRBV5-1; D: TRBD2; size: NA; DNA: TGCGCCAGCAGCCTGGAGGGACTAGCGGGACGTGAGCAGTACTTC; CDR3: CASSLEGLAGREQYF